These T cell receptor beta chains were read from a single sample in a study of shared clonotypes between healthy human individuals. Profiling relied on immunoSEQ multiplex PCR, and the TCRdb table lists in-frame clones only, not all of them. The table shows about 770,000 clones, with 72% occurring only once. Sequenced: memory CD4+ T cells sorted from blood. The receptor source for this set is a woman in her twenties or thirties in good health. Each CDR3 is given with its conserved first and last residue. The order of the fields is CDR3 DNA, CDR3 protein, clone size, CDR3 length, D gene, J gene, V gene. D genes are given only for firm matches. Clone size is not always given. Where it is, it says once, few, many or a class for expanded clones.

DNA: TGCGCCAGCAGGTTAAACGACGGAGAGGAGCAGTACTTC; CDR3: CASRLNDGEEQYF; size: -; length: 13; D: -; J: TRBJ2-5; V: TRBV5-1
DNA: TGCAGCGTTTCTGTAGACCAAGAGACCCAGTACTTC; CDR3: CSVSVDQETQYF; size: few; length: 12; D: -; J: TRBJ2-5; V: TRBV29-1
DNA: TGCAGCGTTGAAGCGGGACAGGGCAATGAGCAGTTCTTC; CDR3: CSVEAGQGNEQFF; size: -; length: 13; D: TRBD1; J: TRBJ2-1; V: TRBV29-1
DNA: TGTGCCAGCAGGCCACAGATAAATGAAAAACTGTTTTTT; CDR3: CASRPQINEKLFF; size: -; length: 13; D: -; J: TRBJ1-4; V: TRBV28
DNA: TGCGCCAGCAGCTTGGAGAGGGACAGCAGGGCTTTCTTT; CDR3: CASSLERDSRAFF; size: -; length: 13; D: TRBD1; J: TRBJ1-1; V: TRBV5-1
DNA: TGTGCCAGTAGTCGGGGTCTAGCGTCCAATGAGCAGTTCTTC; CDR3: CASSRGLASNEQFF; size: -; length: 14; D: -; J: TRBJ2-1; V: TRBV19
DNA: TGTGCCAGCAGTGAAGCGTCAGTTGATCAGCCCCAGCATTTT; CDR3: CASSEASVDQPQHF; size: -; length: 14; D: -; J: TRBJ1-5; V: TRBV2
DNA: TGTGCCAGCAGCCTTCAGGGCTACGAGCAGTACTTC; CDR3: CASSLQGYEQYF; size: -; length: 12; D: -; J: TRBJ2-7; V: TRBV14
DNA: TGTGCCAGCAGCCTTAGCGGGAGGTCCTACAATGAGCAGTTCTTC; CDR3: CASSLSGRSYNEQFF; size: many; length: 15; D: TRBD2; J: TRBJ2-1; V: TRBV5-8
DNA: TGTGCCAGCAGTGAAGCGCTCGGAGGATTCACAGATACGCAGTATTTT; CDR3: CASSEALGGFTDTQYF; size: -; length: 16; D: -; J: TRBJ2-3; V: TRBV6-1
DNA: TGTGCCAGCAGCCCCGTTGTGGTAGACACCATATATTTT; CDR3: CASSPVVVDTIYF; size: -; length: 13; D: -; J: TRBJ1-3; V: TRBV6-6
DNA: TGTGCCAGCAGCCCGCAACATGACGGCAATACGCAGTATTTT; CDR3: CASSPQHDGNTQYF; size: -; length: 14; D: -; J: TRBJ2-3; V: TRBV7-3
DNA: TGCGCCAGCAGCTCAACCTTAAGGGCCGAGCAGTACTTC; CDR3: CASSSTLRAEQYF; size: -; length: 13; D: -; J: TRBJ2-7; V: TRBV5-1
DNA: TGTGCCAGCAGTGAAGGGGTAGGGCGGATGAACACTGAAGCTTTCTTT; CDR3: CASSEGVGRMNTEAFF; size: -; length: 16; D: -; J: TRBJ1-1; V: TRBV6-4
DNA: TGTGCCAGCACCCTAAGGGGGCTGGGGGACACTGAAGCTTTCTTT; CDR3: CASTLRGLGDTEAFF; size: -; length: 15; D: TRBD1; J: TRBJ1-1; V: TRBV27
DNA: TGTGCTAGTGGTTTGGGGGCCGGCAATGAGCAGTTCTTC; CDR3: CASGLGAGNEQFF; size: -; length: 13; D: -; J: TRBJ2-1; V: TRBV12-5
DNA: TGTGCCAGTAGTGTCGTGGACAGGGAAAAACTGTTTTTT; CDR3: CASSVVDREKLFF; size: -; length: 13; D: TRBD1; J: TRBJ1-4; V: TRBV19
DNA: TGTGCCAGCAGCTCCGGACGGAATAGTAACACTGAAGCTTTCTTT; CDR3: CASSSGRNSNTEAFF; size: -; length: 15; D: -; J: TRBJ1-1; V: TRBV5-4
DNA: TGTGCCACGGGTTCATCCTACGAGCAGTACTTC; CDR3: CATGSSYEQYF; size: once; length: 11; D: -; J: TRBJ2-7; V: TRBV6-5
DNA: TGTGCCAGCAGCCTCTTGGGTGAGGCCTACGAGCAGTACTTC; CDR3: CASSLLGEAYEQYF; size: -; length: 14; D: -; J: TRBJ2-7; V: TRBV5-6
DNA: TGTGCCAGCAGGTTCCACGGACAGGGCTCTGGCTACACCTTC; CDR3: CASRFHGQGSGYTF; size: -; length: 14; D: TRBD1; J: TRBJ1-2; V: TRBV6-5
DNA: -; CDR3: CASRNGGQVASGANVLTF; size: -; length: 18; D: -; J: TRBJ2-6; V: TRBV21-1
DNA: TGTGCCAGCAGCCTTGGGGGCGCCGGGGATGGTGAAAAACTGTTTTTT; CDR3: CASSLGGAGDGEKLFF; size: few; length: 16; D: -; J: TRBJ1-4; V: TRBV7-9
DNA: TGTGCCAGCACCCCACTGACAGGGTCCGCTTATAGCAATCAGCCCCAGCATTTT; CDR3: CASTPLTGSAYSNQPQHF; size: -; length: 18; D: TRBD1; J: TRBJ1-5; V: TRBV28
DNA: TGTGCCTGGAGTGTACAGGGTGGGCTGGGGCAGTTCTTC; CDR3: CAWSVQGGLGQFF; size: many; length: 13; D: -; J: TRBJ2-1; V: TRBV30
DNA: TGTGCCAGCAGCCAAGATGGGACTATACAAGAGACCCAGTACTTC; CDR3: CASSQDGTIQETQYF; size: -; length: 15; D: TRBD2; J: TRBJ2-5; V: TRBV4-2
DNA: TGTGCCAGCAGTTATTCTGCGGGAGGGCCCTATGAGCAGTTCTTC; CDR3: CASSYSAGGPYEQFF; size: -; length: 15; D: TRBD2; J: TRBJ2-1; V: TRBV6-5
DNA: TGTGCCAGCAGCTTGTACGGTTTGGGTCCTAGCTCCTACGAGCAGTACTTC; CDR3: CASSLYGLGPSSYEQYF; size: -; length: 17; D: -; J: TRBJ2-7; V: TRBV5-6
DNA: TGTGCCAGCACTAAGGACTCCCCGAGCAATCAGCCCCAGCATTTT; CDR3: CASTKDSPSNQPQHF; size: -; length: 15; D: -; J: TRBJ1-5; V: TRBV2
DNA: TGTGCCAGCAGACTGACCTATGGCTACACCTTC; CDR3: CASRLTYGYTF; size: -; length: 11; D: -; J: TRBJ1-2; V: TRBV28
DNA: TGTGCCAGCAGTGAATTGGCAATGTACAATGAGCAGTTCTTC; CDR3: CASSELAMYNEQFF; size: -; length: 14; D: -; J: TRBJ2-1; V: TRBV2
DNA: TGTGCCAGCAGCTTAGGCCACAGCTCCTACGAGCAGTACTTC; CDR3: CASSLGHSSYEQYF; size: -; length: 14; D: -; J: TRBJ2-7; V: TRBV7-8
DNA: TGTGCCTGGAGACAGGGGTTCCACGAGCAGTACTTC; CDR3: CAWRQGFHEQYF; size: -; length: 12; D: TRBD1; J: TRBJ2-7; V: TRBV30
DNA: TGTGCCAGCAGCTCGAACAGGGCCCGGGGGACCCAGTACTTC; CDR3: CASSSNRARGTQYF; size: -; length: 14; D: -; J: TRBJ2-5; V: TRBV11-2
DNA: TGTGCCAGCACCAAAGTACGGGAGGAAGAGACCCAGTACTTC; CDR3: CASTKVREEETQYF; size: -; length: 14; D: TRBD2; J: TRBJ2-5; V: TRBV11-2
DNA: TGCGCCAGCAGCTTGGGGAGGCTAGCGGGAGACACCGGGGAGCTGTTTTTT; CDR3: CASSLGRLAGDTGELFF; size: -; length: 17; D: TRBD2; J: TRBJ2-2; V: TRBV5-1
DNA: TGCGCCAGCAGCGAGGCCACGCAACAAGAGACCCAGTACTTC; CDR3: CASSEATQQETQYF; size: -; length: 14; D: -; J: TRBJ2-5; V: TRBV5-1
DNA: TGTGCCAGCAGCCCCCGGACAGGGACCTACGAGCAGTACTTC; CDR3: CASSPRTGTYEQYF; size: -; length: 14; D: TRBD1; J: TRBJ2-7; V: TRBV7-2
DNA: TGTGCCATTTCGACTAGCTTCTACGAGCAGTACTTC; CDR3: CAISTSFYEQYF; size: -; length: 12; D: TRBD2; J: TRBJ2-7; V: TRBV2
DNA: TGTGCCAGCTCACCATTCCGGGAGGTATACAATGAGCAGTTCTTC; CDR3: CASSPFREVYNEQFF; size: -; length: 15; D: TRBD2; J: TRBJ2-1; V: TRBV18
DNA: TGTGCCAGCAGGCCGGGGTCCTACAATGAGCAGTTCTTC; CDR3: CASRPGSYNEQFF; size: -; length: 13; D: -; J: TRBJ2-1; V: TRBV28
DNA: TGTGCCAGCGGTACAGGTGGGCCCAATGAGCAGTTCTTC; CDR3: CASGTGGPNEQFF; size: once; length: 13; D: -; J: TRBJ2-1; V: TRBV28
DNA: TGTGCCAGCAGCGACAGACGGTCTAGCGGGAACATTCAGTACTTC; CDR3: CASSDRRSSGNIQYF; size: -; length: 15; D: TRBD2; J: TRBJ2-4; V: TRBV7-2
DNA: TGTGCCAGCAGTTGGACAGGGAGGGACGAAAAACTGTTTTTT; CDR3: CASSWTGRDEKLFF; size: -; length: 14; D: TRBD1; J: TRBJ1-4; V: TRBV27
DNA: TGTGCCAGCTCACCACCGACAGGGAGACAGCCCCAGCATTTT; CDR3: CASSPPTGRQPQHF; size: -; length: 14; D: TRBD1; J: TRBJ1-5; V: TRBV18